This T cell receptor beta chain was observed in a study of OX40 agonist ivuxolimab in advanced cancers. Across the whole study: Dosing consisted of intravenous ivuxolimab at 0.01 to 10 mg/kg every 2 weeks.

Produced via immunoSEQ multiplex PCR; TCRdb's table is partial and in-frame only. The repertoire has under 100,000 clones, roughly 92% of them found once; the top ten carry 0.6% to 0.7%. Details on this clone: Antigen: not known.

V shed 4 bases and J shed 2 bases, with 13 bases lying between them. The CDR3 sequence is 15 residues long. The germline gives CDR1 SNHLY, CDR2 FYNNEI. Sampling of blood occurred at baseline, cycle 4 day 1, and cycle 7 day 1. Study results and caveats: Among the least clonally expanded were partial responders at 0.1-3.0 mg/kg.

The sequencing used CD4+ or CD8+ T cells sorted from blood, collected in a trial of the OX40 agonist ivuxolimab. This TCR was sampled from an adult with an advanced solid tumor such as melanoma, head and neck, liver or kidney cancer. The gene calls are TRBV2 and TRBJ2-3, with D uncertain. DNA for the CDR3: TGTGCCAGCAGTGTTCAGCTGACCTCCACAGATACGCAGTATTTT. Its translation: CASSVQLTSTDTQYF.